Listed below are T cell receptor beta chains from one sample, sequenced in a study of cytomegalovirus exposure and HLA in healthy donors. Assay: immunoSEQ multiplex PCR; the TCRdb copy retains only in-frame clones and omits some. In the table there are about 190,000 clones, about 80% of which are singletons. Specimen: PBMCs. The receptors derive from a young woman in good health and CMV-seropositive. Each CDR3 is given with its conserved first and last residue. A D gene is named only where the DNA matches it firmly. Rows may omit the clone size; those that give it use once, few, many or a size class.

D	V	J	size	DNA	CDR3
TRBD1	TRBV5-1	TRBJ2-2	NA	TGCGCCAGCAGCTGGGCTGGGACAGGTTCGGCCGGGGAGCTGTTTTTT	CASSWAGTGSAGELFF
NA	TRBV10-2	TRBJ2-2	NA	TGCGCCAGCAGCCCCTGGGGGGGCGGCGGGGAGCTGTTTTTT	CASSPWGGGGELFF
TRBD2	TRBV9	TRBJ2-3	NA	TGTGCCAGCAGCGTAGGGCGGGGGGGCGGCACAGATACGCAGTATTTT	CASSVGRGGGTDTQYF
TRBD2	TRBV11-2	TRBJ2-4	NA	TGTGCCAGCAGTACATATAGCGGGGGGGTCTACATTCAGTACTTC	CASSTYSGGVYIQYF
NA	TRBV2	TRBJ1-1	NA	TGTGCCAGCATATCCGTGAACACTGAAGCTTTCTTT	CASISVNTEAFF
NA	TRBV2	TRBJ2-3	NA	TGTGCCAGCAGGGGGACCGGGACCGGGAGAACAGATACGCAGTATTTT	CASRGTGTGRTDTQYF
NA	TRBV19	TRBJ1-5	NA	TGTGCCAGTAGATCAAGGGAGGGTGGACAGCCCCAGCATTTT	CASRSREGGQPQHF
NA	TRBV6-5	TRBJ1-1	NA	TGTGCCAGCAGTTACTTGGGCAGAAACACTGAAGCTTTCTTT	CASSYLGRNTEAFF
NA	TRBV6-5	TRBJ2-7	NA	TGTGCCAGCAGGGACGGGATCGAGAATACCTACGAGCAGTACTTC	CASRDGIENTYEQYF
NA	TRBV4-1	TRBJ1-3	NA	TGCGCCAGCAGCCTTGCTGCGTCCCGCGGGGGGAGCTCTGGAAACACCATATATTTT	CASSLAASRGGSSGNTIYF
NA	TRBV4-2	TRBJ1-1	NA	TGTGCCAGCAGCCAAGCCATTGGACTGCCGAACACTGAAGCTTTCTTT	CASSQAIGLPNTEAFF
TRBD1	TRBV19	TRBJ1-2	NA	TGTGCCAGTACCACAGGGGCAGGCAAGTACACCTTC	CASTTGAGKYTF
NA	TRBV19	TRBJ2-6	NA	TGTGCCAGTAGTATACGACAAGGATTCTCTGGGGCCAACGTCCTGACTTTC	CASSIRQGFSGANVLTF
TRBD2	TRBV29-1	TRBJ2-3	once	TGCAGCGTTGCCTTGACTAGCGGGATTACAGATACGCAGTATTTT	CSVALTSGITDTQYF
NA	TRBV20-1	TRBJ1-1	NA	TGCAGTGCTGGACTTAACGCTGAAGCTTTCTTT	CSAGLNAEAFF
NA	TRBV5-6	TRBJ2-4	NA	TGTGCCAGCAGCTTAGGCGGAGGCCAGTATCAAAACATTCAGTACTTC	CASSLGGGQYQNIQYF
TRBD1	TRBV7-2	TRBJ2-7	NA	TGTGCCAGCAGCCCACCTCCGGGACAGGGTTTAAGCGAGCAGTACTTC	CASSPPPGQGLSEQYF
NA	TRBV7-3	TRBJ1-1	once	TGTGCCAGCAGCTTAAGTCCGGGCACTGAAGCTTTCTTT	CASSLSPGTEAFF
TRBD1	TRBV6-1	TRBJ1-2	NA	TGTGCCACAGGGGGCACGAACTATGGCTACACCTTC	CATGGTNYGYTF
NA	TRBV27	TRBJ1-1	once	TGTGCCAGCAGAACAGGGTCTATTAGTTCTGAAGCTTTCTTT	CASRTGSISSEAFF
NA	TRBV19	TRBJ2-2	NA	TGTGCCAGTAGTAACCTCAGGGGAGCACGGACCGGGGAGCTGTTTTTT	CASSNLRGARTGELFF
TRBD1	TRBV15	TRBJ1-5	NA	TGTGCCACCAGCAGTGACCCGGGACAGGGGCGCAATCAGCCCCAGCATTTT	CATSSDPGQGRNQPQHF
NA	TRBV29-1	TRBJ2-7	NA	TGCAGCGTTGAGGGCAGGTCCTACGAGCAGTACTTC	CSVEGRSYEQYF
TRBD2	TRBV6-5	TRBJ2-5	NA	TGTGCCAGCACCCTAGCGGGGGGACAAGAGACCCAGTACTTC	CASTLAGGQETQYF
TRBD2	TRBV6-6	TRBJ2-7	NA	TGTGCCAGCAGCCGACTAGCGGGGCCCTACGAGCAGTACTTC	CASSRLAGPYEQYF
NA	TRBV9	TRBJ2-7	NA	TGTGCCAGCAGCGTAGCAGGAAGCTACGAGCAGTACTTC	CASSVAGSYEQYF
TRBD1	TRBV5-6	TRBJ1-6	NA	TGTGCCAGCCGGACAGGGAATATTTCACCCCTCCACTTT	CASRTGNISPLHF
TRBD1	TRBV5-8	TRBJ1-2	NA	TGTGCCAGCAGCCTCGACAGGGGTGGCTATGGCTACACCTTC	CASSLDRGGYGYTF
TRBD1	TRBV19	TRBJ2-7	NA	TGTGCCAGTAGTATAGCAGGGGACAGCTACGAGCAGTACTTC	CASSIAGDSYEQYF
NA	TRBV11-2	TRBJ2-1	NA	TGTGCCAGCAGCTCCAACAGAAACAATGAGCAGTTCTTC	CASSSNRNNEQFF
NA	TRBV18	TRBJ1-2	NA	TGTGCCAGCTCACCCAAAAGGGGAGGCGACTATGGCTACACCTTC	CASSPKRGGDYGYTF
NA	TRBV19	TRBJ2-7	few	TGTGCCACGGGAGACGGTTTATACGAGCAGTACTTC	CATGDGLYEQYF
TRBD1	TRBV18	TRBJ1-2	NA	TGTGCCAGCTCACTCCAAGCGCAGGGGGCAGTTTATGGCTACACCTTC	CASSLQAQGAVYGYTF
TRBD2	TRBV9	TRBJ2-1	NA	TGTGCCAGCAGCGCCGGGACTAGGACCTACAATGAGCAGTTCTTC	CASSAGTRTYNEQFF
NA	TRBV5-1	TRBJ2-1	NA	TGCGCCAGCAGCTTGACAGGCGACTCCTACAATGAGCAGTTCTTC	CASSLTGDSYNEQFF
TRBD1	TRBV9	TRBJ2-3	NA	TGTGCCAGCAGCGTAGCGGGACAGGGATGGACAGATACGCAGTATTTT	CASSVAGQGWTDTQYF
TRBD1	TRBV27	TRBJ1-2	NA	TGTGCCAGCAGTAACACCGGGACAGGGTACTATGGCTACACCTTC	CASSNTGTGYYGYTF
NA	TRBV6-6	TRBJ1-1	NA	TGTGCCAGCAGTTACCCGGGGAGAGGCACTGAAGCTTTCTTT	CASSYPGRGTEAFF
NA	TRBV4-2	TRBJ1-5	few	TGTGCCAGCAGCCTTCGGTCCGATCAGCCCCAGCATTTT	CASSLRSDQPQHF
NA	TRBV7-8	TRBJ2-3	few	TGTGCCAGCAGCTTAGATGGGGAGGTGTATTTT	CASSLDGEVYF
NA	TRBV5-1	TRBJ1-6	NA	TGCGCCAGCAGCTTGGGGGGACATAACAATTCACCCCTCCACTTT	CASSLGGHNNSPLHF
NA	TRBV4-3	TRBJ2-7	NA	TGCGCCAGCAGCCAGGACCCAGATCCAGGGTGGGACGAGCAGTACTTC	CASSQDPDPGWDEQYF
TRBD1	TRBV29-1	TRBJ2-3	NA	TGCAGCGTTGGCGACAGGGAGTTAACCCGCGACACAGATACGCAGTATTTT	CSVGDRELTRDTDTQYF
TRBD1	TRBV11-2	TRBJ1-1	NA	TGTGCCAGCAGCCTCGGGACAGCCTTGAACACTGAAGCTTTCTTT	CASSLGTALNTEAFF
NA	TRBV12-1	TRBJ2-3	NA	TGTGCCAGCGCGATGACTAGCGTCGCCACAGATACGCAGTATTTT	CASAMTSVATDTQYF
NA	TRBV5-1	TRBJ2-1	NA	TGCGCCAGCAGCTTGGCCAGTCTCAATGAGCAGTTCTTC	CASSLASLNEQFF